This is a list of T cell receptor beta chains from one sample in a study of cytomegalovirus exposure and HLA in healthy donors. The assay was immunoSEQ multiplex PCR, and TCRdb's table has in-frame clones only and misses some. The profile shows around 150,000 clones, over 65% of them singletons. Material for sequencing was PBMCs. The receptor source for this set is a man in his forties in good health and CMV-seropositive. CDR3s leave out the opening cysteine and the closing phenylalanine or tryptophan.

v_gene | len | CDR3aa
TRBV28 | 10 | ASTGGNTEAF
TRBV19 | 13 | ASSIATRSGNEQF
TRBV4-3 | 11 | ASSPEGNQPQH
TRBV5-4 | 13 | ANTRGGHENEKLF
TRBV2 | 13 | ASSEETVLNTEAF
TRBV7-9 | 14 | SSSSRNREPYYGYT
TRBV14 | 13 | ASSQGGGLPYEQY
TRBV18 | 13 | ASSPRTGLYSPLH
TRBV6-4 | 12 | ASSDGDSLYGYT
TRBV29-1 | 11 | SVEGDTTYEQY
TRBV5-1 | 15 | ASTPRTSGGNTGELF
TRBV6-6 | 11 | ASSTLAGETQY
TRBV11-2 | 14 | ASSPEWDLSTGELF
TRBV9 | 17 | ASSKFTVDWPSSYNEQF
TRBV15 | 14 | ATSRGQRGAYNEQF
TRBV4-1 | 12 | ASSRDREWNGYT
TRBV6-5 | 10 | ASSTGRGGYT
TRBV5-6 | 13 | ASSFGTGVAYGYT
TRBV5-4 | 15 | ASSSRRTGGNTGELF
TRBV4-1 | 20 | ASSQDGMDRGLFTGSGNTIY
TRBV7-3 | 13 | ASSLISSSYNEQF
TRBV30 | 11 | AWSGNSGVEQY
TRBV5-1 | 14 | ASSLQGRMNTGELF
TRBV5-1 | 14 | ASSKFPGQGAYEQY
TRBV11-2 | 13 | ASSLEGAGWDEQF
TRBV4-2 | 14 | ASSQDEAGGHNEQF
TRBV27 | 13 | ASSRAGFSYNEQF
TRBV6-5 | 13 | ATHPYSGNTDTQY
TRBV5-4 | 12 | ASSFREKGSGYT
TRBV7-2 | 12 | ASAPGSATDTQY
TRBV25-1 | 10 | ASSLFTDTQY
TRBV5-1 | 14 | ASSWTSGAATGELF
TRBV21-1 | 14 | ASSKAGDSTNQPQH
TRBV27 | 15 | ASSLMPPVPNNQPQH
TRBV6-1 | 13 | ASTLTGPYNSPLH
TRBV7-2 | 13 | ASSFRTGGTDTQY
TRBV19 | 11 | ASRGRGDQPQH
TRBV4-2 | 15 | ASSQENRDGVNTEAF
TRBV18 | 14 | ASSHWDRGLGNEQF
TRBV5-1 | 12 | ASSPSGEGGELF
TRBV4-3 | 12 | ASSHRSGGTEAF
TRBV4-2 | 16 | ASSQVQPVGQTNYGYT